This entry lists 24 T cell receptor beta chains sequenced from one sample in a study of regulatory T cells in long-lasting Graves disease. Time point meaning: newly diagnosed GD, antithyroid drugs for less than 3 months. PBMC RNA served as the TCR library source. Investigators prepared the TCR beta libraries by applying iRepertoire HTBI primers and Arm-PCR of CDR3 regions. From the multiplex PCR reads, TCRdb called clonotypes with MiXCR, one entry per CDR3 protein. The sample contains under 700,000 distinct CDR3 sequences, more than 15% of which appear only once. This sample also belongs to another study, concerning T cells in Graves' hyperthyroidism and ophthalmopathy.

The specimen was peripheral blood mononuclear cells (PBMCs), collected at new diagnosis, from a patient treated with antithyroid drugs. Receptors were obtained from a woman aged 35-65 years with Graves disease.

In its sample, this clonotype was seen many times. The CDR3 coding sequence is TGTGCCAGCAGCCCCACCCCCCGCAGGGCCAACAATGAGCAGTTCTTC. Translating it yields CASSPTPRRANNEQFF. The rearrangement joins TRBV7-9 to TRBJ2-1, with a weak D call TRBD1 (5 bases). CDR3 size: 16 residues. CDR1 and CDR2 (germline): SEHNR, FQNEAQ (reference sequence). Trimming pared 5 bases from V and 5 bases from J, leaving 19 bases between.

This clonotype was seen more than once but under ten times. This sequence may be a read error, since a much larger clone differs from it by one base. The chain recombines TRBV6-1 with TRBJ2-7, with D maybe TRBD1 (6 bases). The V end was cut by 5 bases, the J end by 5 bases, with 10 bases between. Germline V lookup: CDR1 MNHNS, CDR2 SASEGT. There are 12 residues in the CDR3. For the CDR3, the DNA is TGTGCCAGCAGTCGACAGGCGGACGAGCAGTACTTC. Amino acid sequence: CASSRQADEQYF.

The chain employs TRBV5-6 and TRBJ1-1, with 7 bases that match TRBD1. The V and J ends lost 4 bases and 0 bases, in that order; junction bases with no gene match: 6. Germline CDR1 is SGHDT and CDR2 is YYEEEE. CDR3 length equals 15 residues. The CDR3 sequence is CASSPWDSLNTEAFF. The CDR3 coding sequence is TGTGCCAGCAGCCCCTGGGACAGCTTGAACACTGAAGCTTTCTTT.

In this sample, this clonotype turned up many times. V is TRBV6-1 and J is TRBJ1-2; 7 bases align to TRBD1. Germline CDR1 is MNHNS and CDR2 is SASEGT. The CDR3 consists of 12 residues. Trimming cost V 5 bases and J 6 bases; bases outside gene matches: 3. The CDR3 sequence: CASSNRGDGYTF. CDR3 bases: TGTGCCAGCAGTAACAGGGGCGATGGCTACACCTTC.

The table lists this clonotype with many counts. This chain uses TRBV12-3 or TRBV12-4 with TRBJ1-2; D is possibly TRBD1 (5 bases). CDR3 length: 15 residues. Trimming stripped 7 bases from V and 4 bases from J, with 19 bases between. In DNA form, the CDR3 reads TGTGCCAGCATGAGGACATCCGGTCGTACCTATGGCTACACCTTC. Its translation: CASMRTSGRTYGYTF.

This clonotype has at least ten counts. The chain joins TRBV4-1 to TRBJ2-3, with 7 positions matching TRBD2. CDR1 MGHRA and CDR2 YSYEKL come from the germline V gene. The V and J ends lost 6 bases and 3 bases, in that order; junction bases with no gene match: 12. CDR3 size: 16 residues. In DNA, the CDR3 is TGCGCCAGCAGGACTATAGCGGGCCCAAGGACAGATACGCAGTATTTT. Translating it yields CASRTIAGPRTDTQYF.

This clonotype was counted only a few times. The chain has TRBV13 and TRBJ1-2, with D possibly TRBD1 on 5 matching bases. Trimming took off 3 bases at V and 3 bases at J, with 17 bases between the two ends. The CDR3 is 16 residues long. Germline lookup yields CDR1 PRHDT and CDR2 FYEKMQ (reference sequence). CDR3 bases: TGTGCCAGCAGCTTGGACCGGGGGAGGGTTGACTATGGCTACACCTTC. It specifies CASSLDRGRVDYGYTF. Based on the CDR3 plus reference TRBV13 and TRBJ1-2, the full variable domain is AAGVIQSPRHLIKEKRETATLKCYPIPRHDTVYWYQQGPGQDPQFLISFYEKMQSDKGSIPDRFSAQQFSDYHSELNMSSLELGDSALYFCASSLDRGRVDYGYTFGSGTRLTVV.

This clonotype was seen a few times. The chain employs TRBV18 and TRBJ2-3, with 8 bases identical to TRBD2. This CDR3 has 15 residues. Germline V gene sequence: CDR1 KGHSH, CDR2 LQKENI. V was clipped by 1 base and J by 1 base; unmatched bases: 1. The CDR3 here is CASSPLRGGTDTQYF. The DNA for the CDR3 is TGTGCCAGCTCACCACTGCGGGGGGGCACAGATACGCAGTATTTT.

This clonotype was found once. Here the CDR3 reads CASSRSGGYYGEQFF. Written as DNA, the CDR3 is TGTGCCAGCAGTCGTAGCGGGGGGTATTATGGTGAGCAGTTCTTC. The J gene is TRBJ2-1, the V gene TRBV12-3 or TRBV12-4; TRBD2 matches at 10 bases. This CDR3 has 15 residues. V shed 5 bases, J shed 9 bases, and the junction held 10 bases outside the gene matches.

This chain connects TRBV18 to TRBJ1-6, with TRBD1 as a possible D gene (6 bases). The CDR3 totals 14 residues. The V gene's germline CDR1 is KGHSH and CDR2 LQKENI. Trimming stripped 5 bases from V and 9 bases from J, with 14 bases between. The CDR3 region is CASSSNPGVSPLHF. CDR3 DNA: TGTGCCAGCTCATCCAACCCAGGGGTTTCACCCCTCCACTTT.

The chain has TRBV6-1 and TRBJ2-1, with a weak D call TRBD2 (7 bases). CDR3 length: 14 residues. Per the germline V gene, CDR1 is MNHNS and CDR2 is SASEGT. V shed 2 bases and J shed 8 bases, with 13 bases lying between them. CDR3 DNA sequence: TGTGCCAGCAGTGAACGTGGGGGGGCAGATGAGCAGTTCTTC. The encoded protein is CASSERGGADEQFF.

This clonotype occurred a few times. The V call is TRBV4-2, the J call TRBJ1-2; D possibly corresponds to TRBD1 (6 bases). The CDR3 totals 13 residues. The germline V gene has CDR1 LGHNA and CDR2 YNFKEQ. Trimming stripped 2 bases from V and 8 bases from J, with 12 bases between. The DNA for the CDR3 is TGTGCCAGCAGCCAAAGGGGGTCGGAGGGCTACACCTTC. Its protein product is CASSQRGSEGYTF.

This clonotype has only a few counts. V is TRBV6-1 and J is TRBJ1-4; 7 bases match TRBD1. CDR3 length equals 16 residues. Per germline, CDR1 MNHNS and CDR2 SASEGT. V shed 5 bases and J 7 bases; nucleotides not matched to a gene: 13. CDR3 DNA: TGTGCCAGCAGTCCCGGGACAGTAGACATCGGTGAAAAACTGTTTTTT. It yields the protein CASSPGTVDIGEKLFF.

The chain has TRBV29-1 and TRBJ2-7, with 7 bases lining up with TRBD2. The CDR3 has 13 amino acids. V lost 8 bases, J lost 2 bases, and 9 bases stayed unmatched. Germline lookup yields CDR1 SQVTM and CDR2 ANQGSEA. The CDR3 nucleotides are TGCAGCATCTCCTGGGGGGGGGCCTACGAGCAGTACTTC. It encodes CSISWGGAYEQYF.

This clonotype was detected ten times or more. The chain carries TRBV7-8 and TRBJ2-3; TRBD2 is a possible D gene (6 bases). The germline CDR1 and CDR2 sequences are SGHVS and FQNEAQ. The ends were cut back, 5 bases at V and 5 bases at J, with 8 bases in the middle. The CDR3 length is 12 residues. The CDR3 loop reads CASSVGGDTQYF. The CDR3 nucleotides are TGTGCCAGCAGCGTGGGGGGAGATACGCAGTATTTT.

This clonotype was recorded many times. The CDR3 DNA is TGTGCCAGCAGCAGTCGGTCTAGGGCTGAGGGATGGGGTGGCTACACCTTC. This codes for CASSSRSRAEGWGGYTF. The chain employs TRBV7-2 and TRBJ1-2; D gene uncertain. The germline V gene encodes CDR1 SGHTA and CDR2 FQGNSA. This CDR3 region has 17 residues. The germline V and J ends were trimmed by 5 bases and 7 bases, with 26 bases remaining between them.

The chain employs TRBV29-1 and TRBJ1-2; no clear D. Germline V CDR1 and CDR2: SQVTM, ANQGSEA. The CDR3 is 12 amino acids. The V end lost 4 bases, the J end lost 8 bases, and 14 bases lay between the germline ends. CDR3 amino acids: CSVAAISRGYTF. The CDR3 coding sequence is TGCAGCGTTGCCGCTATTTCCAGGGGCTACACCTTC.

The chain is built from TRBV18 and TRBJ2-1, with D perhaps matching TRBD1 or TRBD2 (5 bases each). With 3 bases removed from V and 6 bases from J, the gap between germline ends came to 12 bases. Germline V gene data show CDR1 as KGHSH and CDR2 as LQKENI. The CDR3 is made up of 14 amino acids. CDR3 sequence: CASSPAAGTNEQFF. The CDR3 DNA reads TGTGCCAGCTCACCTGCGGCAGGGACCAATGAGCAGTTCTTC.

There are many counts of this clonotype. This sequence joins TRBV11-2 and TRBJ1-2; D gene unclear. V lost 5 bases and J lost 2, with 18 bases in between. Per the germline V gene, CDR1 is SGHAT and CDR2 is FQNNGV. The CDR3 totals 16 residues. CDR3 region: CASSKTRTYFNYGYTF. The DNA for the CDR3 is TGTGCCAGCAGCAAGACTCGCACGTATTTCAACTATGGCTACACCTTC.

This clonotype was counted a few times. The chain carries TRBV19 and TRBJ1-2, with 7 bases matching TRBD1. V was clipped by 7 bases and J by 1 base; unmatched bases: 12. CDR3 length: 16 residues. Germline loops: CDR1 LNHDA, CDR2 SQIVND (reference sequence). CDR3 amino acids: CASKGVQGDNNYGYTF. CDR3 sequence (DNA): TGTGCCAGTAAGGGCGTGCAGGGGGACAATAACTATGGCTACACCTTC.

The chain joins TRBV20-1 to TRBJ2-1; D possibly corresponds to TRBD2 (5 bases). In germline, CDR1 is DFQATT, CDR2 SNEGSKA (reference sequence). The CDR3 is made up of 16 amino acids. V lost 0 bases and J lost 0, with 12 bases in between. CDR3 loop: CSARDPSGSSYNEQFF. The CDR3 DNA reads as TGCAGTGCTAGAGATCCCAGCGGAAGCTCCTACAATGAGCAGTTCTTC.

Regarding this clonotype: A much more abundant neighbour one base away suggests this may be a read error. This chain connects TRBV12-3 or TRBV12-4 to TRBJ1-1, with D uncertain. Deletions cut 5 bases from V and 1 base from J, with 11 bases between. The CDR3 runs to 14 residues. CDR3 in amino acids: CASSPTNRNTEAFF. CDR3 nucleotides: TGTGCCAGCAGTCCGACCAACAGGAACACTGAAGCTTTCTTT.

This clonotype was seen more than once but under ten times. This rearrangement joins TRBV15 to TRBJ1-2; TRBD1 might be the D (5 bases). Germline V lookup: CDR1 LNHNV, CDR2 YYDKDF (reference sequence). The CDR3 extends over 12 amino acids. With 3 bases removed from V and 7 bases from J, the gap between germline ends came to 9 bases. DNA for the CDR3: TGTGCCACCAGCAGCGACAGTTTTGGCTACACCTTC. This encodes CATSSDSFGYTF. The complete variable domain, with remaining parts taken from reference TRBV15 and TRBJ1-2, reads DAMVIQNPRYQVTQFGKPVTLSCSQTLNHNVMYWYQQKSSQAPKLLFHYYDKDFNNEADTPDNFQSRRPNTSFCFLDIRSPGLGDTAMYLCATSSDSFGYTFGSGTRLTVV.

This clonotype occurred many times. The genes are TRBV7-2 and TRBJ2-1, with no clear D. CDR1 SGHTA and CDR2 FQGNSA come from the germline V gene. This CDR3 has 14 amino acids. V was clipped by 8 bases and J by 4 bases, with 15 bases between them. The CDR3 nucleotides read TGTGCCAGCTCGCTTGTGGGTGGATACAATGAGCAGTTCTTC. It codes for CASSLVGGYNEQFF.